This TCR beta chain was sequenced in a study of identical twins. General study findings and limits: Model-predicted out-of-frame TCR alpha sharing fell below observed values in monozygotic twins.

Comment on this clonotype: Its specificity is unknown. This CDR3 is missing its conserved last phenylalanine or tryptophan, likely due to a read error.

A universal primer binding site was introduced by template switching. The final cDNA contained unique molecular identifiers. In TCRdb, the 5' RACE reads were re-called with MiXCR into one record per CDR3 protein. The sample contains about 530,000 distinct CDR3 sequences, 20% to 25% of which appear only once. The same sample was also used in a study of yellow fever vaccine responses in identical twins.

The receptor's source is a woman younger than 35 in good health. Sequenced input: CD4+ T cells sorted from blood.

Here the CDR3 DNA reads TGCGCCAGCAGCCGACTAGCGGGGGCCTCTAGCACAGATACGCAGTATTAT. Its translation is CASSRLAGASSTDTQYY. The J gene is TRBJ2-3, the V gene TRBV5-1; 12 bases agree with TRBD2. From germline, CDR1 is SGHRS and CDR2 YFSETQ. Trimming cost V 4 bases and J 0 bases; bases outside gene matches: 6. This CDR3 has 17 amino acids.